Listed below are T cell receptor beta chains from one sample, sequenced in a study of blood T cell repertoires in COVID-19. Libraries were prepared by immunoSEQ multiplex PCR; TCRdb keeps only in-frame clonotypes and omits some of them. This sample has tens of thousands of clones, with less than 90% found just once. Sequencing was performed on peripheral blood. Source of these receptors: a man aged 50 to 59 with acute or convalescent COVID-19. Both conserved end residues are part of each CDR3. The D gene is left open where the match is weak. Clone size is not always given. Where it is, it says once, few, many or a class for expanded clones.

TRBD1	TRBV7-6	-	TRBJ2-1	TGTGCCAGCAGCTTGGGGGGTGGGACAGGGATATCGGAGCAGTTCTTC	CASSLGGGTGISEQFF
TRBD1	TRBV6-5	few	TRBJ2-1	TGTGCCAGCAGTTACGATCCGGGACAGGGTGTGAATGAGCAGTTCTTC	CASSYDPGQGVNEQFF
TRBD1	TRBV3-1/TRBV3-2	once	TRBJ1-1	TGTGCCAGCAGGGGGACAGGGGTGGTCACTGAAGCTTTCTTT	CASRGTGVVTEAFF
-	TRBV12-3/TRBV12-4	-	TRBJ2-2	TGTGCCAGCAGTTTAGGAGCGGGCGGGGAGCTGTTTTTT	CASSLGAGGELFF
-	TRBV29-1	-	TRBJ1-5	TGCAGCGTTGGGGCAGGTTATAGCAATCAGCCCCAGCATTTT	CSVGAGYSNQPQHF
-	TRBV23-1	once	TRBJ1-6	TGCGCCAGCAGTCCCTCCACGAGCTCCTATAATTCACCCCTCCACTTT	CASSPSTSSYNSPLHF
-	TRBV10-3	-	TRBJ2-7	TGTGCCATCAGTGAGTCAATAGACGAGCAGTACTTC	CAISESIDEQYF
-	TRBV4-3	-	TRBJ1-2	TGCGCCAGCAGCCAAGATAGGGGGGGGTATACGCATGGCTACACCTTC	CASSQDRGGYTHGYTF
-	TRBV28	-	TRBJ2-4	TGTGCCAGCAGGCCCATGACAGATCTAGCCAAAAACATTCAGTACTTC	CASRPMTDLAKNIQYF
-	TRBV12-3/TRBV12-4	few	TRBJ2-5	TGTGCCAGCAGAACTAGTGACGAGACCCAGTACTTC	CASRTSDETQYF
-	TRBV28	-	TRBJ2-7	TGTGCCAGCCAGGCAGTGAAGTCTCGGGGGCAGTACTTC	CASQAVKSRGQYF
TRBD2	TRBV30	-	TRBJ2-2	TGTGCCTCCAGCGGGGATACCGGGGAGCTGTTTTTT	CASSGDTGELFF
TRBD2	TRBV5-1	-	TRBJ2-2	TGCGCCAGCAGCTTGAGGGTGCGTCTAGCGGGAGATTCGAGCGGGGAGCTGTTTTTT	CASSLRVRLAGDSSGELFF
TRBD2	TRBV7-7	-	TRBJ2-7	TGTGCCAGCAGCCCCGGGAGGGTTGGTCAGGGCGAGCAGTACTTC	CASSPGRVGQGEQYF
-	TRBV7-2	-	TRBJ2-5	TGTGCCAGCAGCTTAAGGGGCGAGACCCAGTACTTC	CASSLRGETQYF
TRBD2	TRBV27	-	TRBJ2-7	TGTGCCAGCAGACGCATGGGACTAGCCGACGAGCAGTACTTC	CASRRMGLADEQYF
-	TRBV20-1	-	TRBJ1-2	TGCAGTGCTGGGAGAAGAAATGGCTACACCTTC	CSAGRRNGYTF
TRBD2	TRBV7-6	-	TRBJ2-3	TGTGCCAGCAGCCCTAGCGGGAGAACGGGCACAGATACGCAGTATTTT	CASSPSGRTGTDTQYF
-	TRBV7-2	-	TRBJ1-1	TGTGCCAGCAGCTTAACCGGCAGGCCGAACACTGAAGCTTTCTTT	CASSLTGRPNTEAFF
-	TRBV19	-	TRBJ1-4	TGTGCCAGTAGTAACGGGATGAGGGATGGGAATGAAAAACTGTTTTTT	CASSNGMRDGNEKLFF
TRBD2	TRBV9	-	TRBJ2-5	TGTGCCAGCAGCGTGCGAGCGGGGGAAGAGACCCAGTACTTC	CASSVRAGEETQYF
-	TRBV12-3/TRBV12-4	few	TRBJ2-7	TGTGCCAGCGGATTCCGGGACTCGCAGTACTTC	CASGFRDSQYF
TRBD1	TRBV5-1	-	TRBJ1-1	TGCGCCAGCAGCCCTAGACAGGGAGGTATGCACACTGAAGCTTTCTTT	CASSPRQGGMHTEAFF
-	TRBV5-1	-	TRBJ1-2	TGCGCCAGCAGCTTCGGAGGGGCCGCACCCCGGGTCTATGGCTACACCTTC	CASSFGGAAPRVYGYTF
-	TRBV5-1	-	TRBJ2-7	TGCGCCAGCAGCCCAGACAGGTCCTACGAGCAGTACTTC	CASSPDRSYEQYF
TRBD1	TRBV7-9	-	TRBJ2-7	TGTGCCAGCAGCTTCGAGACAGGGCTTTACGAGCAGTACTTC	CASSFETGLYEQYF
-	TRBV6-5	-	TRBJ1-2	TGTGCCAGCAGTTACTCTGGCGGGCATGGCTACACCTTC	CASSYSGGHGYTF
TRBD2	TRBV7-2	few	TRBJ2-1	TGTGCCAGCAGACCTAGCGGGAAGGATACGAATGAGCAGTTCTTC	CASRPSGKDTNEQFF